The present T cell receptor (beta chain) was sequenced within a study of CD8+ T cells in alopecia areata. RNA extraction was followed by reverse transcription into cDNA, which acted as the sequencing template. The assay was immunoSEQ multiplex PCR, and TCRdb's table has in-frame clones only and misses some. In the table there are fewer than 150,000 clones, more than 30% of which are singletons. Separation by sorting yielded CD4+ and CD8+ T cells from PBMCs. The V and J ends lost 3 bases and 4 bases, in that order; junction bases with no gene match: 5. This CDR3 contains 16 residues. The germline V gene has CDR1 SGHRS and CDR2 YFSETQ.

The rearrangement links TRBV5-1 to TRBJ2-2; 11 bases agree with TRBD2. The sample taken for sequencing was CD4+ T cells sorted from blood. The receptor was isolated from a human donor with alopecia areata. CDR3 coding DNA: TGCGCCAGCAGCTCCCAACTAGCGGGAGTCACCGGGGAGCTGTTTTTT. Its protein is CASSSQLAGVTGELFF. Based on the CDR3 plus reference TRBV5-1 and TRBJ2-2, the full variable domain is KAGVTQTPRYLIKTRGQQVTLSCSPISGHRSVSWYQQTPGQGLQFLFEYFSETQRNKGNFPGRFSGRQFSNSRSEMNVSTLELGDSALYLCASSSQLAGVTGELFFGEGSRLTVL.